This entry features one T cell receptor beta chain sequence. What it recognizes is unknown. The data belong to a study of sequential checkpoint blockade in melanoma. Study overall: Randomization was 1:1 between first-line nivolumab→ipilimumab and ipilimumab→nivolumab. After nivolumab or ipilimumab alone, about 22 patients had week-13 rebiopsies. DNA from over 80 pretreatment tumor samples underwent TCRβ immunosequencing.

General study points: Rising tumor T-cell fraction and clonality meant about 30 times likelier benefit.

Treatment specified: randomized to nivolumab then ipilimumab (arm A) or the reverse (arm B). Method: immunoSEQ multiplex PCR; TCRdb's copy keeps in-frame clones and lacks some. The data contain around 35,000 clones, 30% to 35% of them singletons. The CDR3 has 16 residues. V lost 3 bases to trimming and J lost 0 bases, with 14 bases between them. The germline V gene has CDR1 SGHRS and CDR2 YFSETQ. The origin of this receptor is a human donor with melanoma. Sequencing was performed on tumor tissue (inferred from file names), taken from a patient given nivolumab and ipilimumab in sequence. The chain carries TRBV5-1 and TRBJ2-3; maybe TRBD2 (5 bases). This chain's CDR3 is CASSSWPGSSTDTQYF. Here the CDR3 DNA reads TGCGCCAGCAGCTCATGGCCGGGATCTAGCACAGATACGCAGTATTTT.